Sequencing of this T cell receptor (beta chain) was carried out in a study of T cell clonality in common variable immunodeficiency. Study-level findings and limits: In common variable immunodeficiency, TCR beta chains reportedly carried fewer deletions and N-nucleotide insertions. Fewer TCRbeta clones were shared among CVID subjects than controls.

A note on this clone: Its antigen is as yet unknown. The CDR3 end falls 3 residues outside the read, so it is completed with the germline J gene.

Looked up from germline, CDR1 is SGHTS and CDR2 is YDEGEE. The CDR3 has 15 residues. The V gene lost 4 bases and the J gene lost 0 bases, with 11 bases spanning the gap. Assay: immunoSEQ multiplex PCR; the TCRdb copy retains only in-frame clones and omits some. Listed here are 30,000 to 40,000 clones without any singletons, the top ten holding 6% to 6.5%. The chain uses TRBV5-8 and TRBJ2-1; no definite D call. What was sequenced was peripheral blood mononuclear cells. This TCR was sampled from a human donor with common variable immunodeficiency. The covered CDR3 bases are TGTGCCAGCAGCCCACTGCGATCCTCCTACAATGAG. It is translated as CASSPLRSSYNE. The whole CDR3 reads CASSPLRSSYNEQFF.